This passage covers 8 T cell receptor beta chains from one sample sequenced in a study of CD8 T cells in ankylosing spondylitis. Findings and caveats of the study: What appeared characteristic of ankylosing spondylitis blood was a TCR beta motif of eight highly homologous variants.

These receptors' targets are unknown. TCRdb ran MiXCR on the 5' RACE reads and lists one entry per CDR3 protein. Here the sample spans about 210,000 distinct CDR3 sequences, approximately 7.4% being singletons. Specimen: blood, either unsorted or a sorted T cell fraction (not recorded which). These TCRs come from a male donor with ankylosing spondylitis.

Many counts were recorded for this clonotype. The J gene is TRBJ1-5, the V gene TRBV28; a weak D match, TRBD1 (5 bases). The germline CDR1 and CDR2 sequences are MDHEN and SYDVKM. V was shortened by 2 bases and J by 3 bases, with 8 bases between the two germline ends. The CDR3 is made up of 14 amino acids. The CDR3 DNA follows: TGTGCCAGCAGTTTAGGGGGTACCAATCAGCCCCAGCATTTT. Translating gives CASSLGGTNQPQHF.

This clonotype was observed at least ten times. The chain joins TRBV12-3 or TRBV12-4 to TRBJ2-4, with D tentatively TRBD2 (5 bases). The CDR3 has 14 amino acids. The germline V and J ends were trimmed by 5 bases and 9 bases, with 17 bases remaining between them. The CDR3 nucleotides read TGTGCCAGCAGTCCCGAGGGCTATTTCGGCATTCAGTACTTC. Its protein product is CASSPEGYFGIQYF.

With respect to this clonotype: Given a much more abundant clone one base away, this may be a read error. The chain's CDR3 is CASSFGTGRYEQHF. DNA of the CDR3: TGTGCCAGCAGCTTCGGGACAGGCCGCTACGAGCAGCACTTC. The V gene is TRBV5-6, the J gene TRBJ2-7, with 8 nucleotides matching TRBD1. This CDR3 spans 14 amino acids. Germline V gene lookup returns CDR1 SGHDT and CDR2 YYEEEE.

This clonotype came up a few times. CDR3 sequence reads: CASSLSAGDPYEQYF. Written as DNA, the CDR3 is TGTGCCAGCAGTTTATCGGCAGGGGACCCCTACGAGCAGTACTTC. The chain combines TRBV27 with TRBJ2-7; tentative D call: TRBD1 (6 bases). Trimming took 0 bases from V and 2 from J, leaving 11 bases between them. Germline V gene data show CDR1 as MNHEY and CDR2 as SMNVEV (reference sequence). This CDR3 has 15 amino acids.

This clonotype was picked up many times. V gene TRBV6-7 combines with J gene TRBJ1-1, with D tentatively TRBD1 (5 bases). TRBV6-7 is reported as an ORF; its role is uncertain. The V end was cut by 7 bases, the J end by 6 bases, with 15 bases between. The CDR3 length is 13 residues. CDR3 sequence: CASNLMGGSEAFF. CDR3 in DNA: TGTGCCAGCAACCTCATGGGGGGGTCTGAAGCTTTCTTT.

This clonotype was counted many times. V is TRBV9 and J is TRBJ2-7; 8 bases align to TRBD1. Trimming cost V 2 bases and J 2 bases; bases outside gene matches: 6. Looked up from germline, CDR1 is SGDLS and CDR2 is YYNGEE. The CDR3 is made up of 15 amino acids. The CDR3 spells CASSVGTGTPYEQYF. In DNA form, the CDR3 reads TGTGCCAGCAGCGTCGGGACAGGTACCCCCTACGAGCAGTACTTC. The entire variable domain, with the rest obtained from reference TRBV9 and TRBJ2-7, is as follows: DSGVTQTPKHLITATGQRVTLRCSPRSGDLSVYWYQQSLDQGLQFLIQYYNGEERAKGNILERFSAQQFPDLHSELNLSSLELGDSALYFCASSVGTGTPYEQYFGPGTRLTVT.

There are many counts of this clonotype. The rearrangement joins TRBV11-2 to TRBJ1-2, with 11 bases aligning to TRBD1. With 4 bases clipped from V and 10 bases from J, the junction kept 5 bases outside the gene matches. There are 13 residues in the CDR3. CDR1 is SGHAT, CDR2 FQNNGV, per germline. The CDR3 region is CASSSWGQGVYTF. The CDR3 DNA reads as TGTGCCAGCAGCTCATGGGGACAGGGGGTCTACACCTTC.

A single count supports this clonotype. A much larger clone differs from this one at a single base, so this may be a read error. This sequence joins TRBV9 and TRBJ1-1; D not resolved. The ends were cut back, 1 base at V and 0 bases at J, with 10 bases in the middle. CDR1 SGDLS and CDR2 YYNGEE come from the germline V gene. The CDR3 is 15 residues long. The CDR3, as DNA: TGTGCCAGCAGCGTAAGGGAGTTCATGAACACTGAAGCTTTCTTT. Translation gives CASSVREFMNTEAFF.